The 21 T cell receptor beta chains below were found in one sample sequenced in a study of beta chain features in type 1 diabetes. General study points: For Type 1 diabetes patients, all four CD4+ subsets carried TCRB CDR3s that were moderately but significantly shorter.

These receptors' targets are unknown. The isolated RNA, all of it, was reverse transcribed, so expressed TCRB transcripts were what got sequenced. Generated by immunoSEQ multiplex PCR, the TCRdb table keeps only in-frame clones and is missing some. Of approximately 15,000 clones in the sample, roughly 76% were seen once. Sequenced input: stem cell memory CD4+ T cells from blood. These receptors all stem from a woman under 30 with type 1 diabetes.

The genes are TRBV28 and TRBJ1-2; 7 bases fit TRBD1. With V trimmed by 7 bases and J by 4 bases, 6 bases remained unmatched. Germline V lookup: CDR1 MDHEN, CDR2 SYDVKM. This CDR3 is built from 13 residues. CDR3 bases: TGTGCCAGCACCGGCGACAGGGTCTATGGCTACACCTTC. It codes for CASTGDRVYGYTF.

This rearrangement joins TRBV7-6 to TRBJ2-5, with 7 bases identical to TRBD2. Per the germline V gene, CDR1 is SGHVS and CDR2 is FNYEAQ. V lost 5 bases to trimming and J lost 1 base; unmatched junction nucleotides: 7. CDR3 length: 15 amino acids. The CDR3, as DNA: TGTGCCAGCAGCCCCTTAGCGGGCCTCCAAGAGACCCAGTACTTC. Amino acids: CASSPLAGLQETQYF.

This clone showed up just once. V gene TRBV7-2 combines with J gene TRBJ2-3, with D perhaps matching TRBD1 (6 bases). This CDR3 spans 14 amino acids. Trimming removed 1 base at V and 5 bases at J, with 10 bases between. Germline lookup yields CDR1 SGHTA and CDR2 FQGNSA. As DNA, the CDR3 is TGTGCCAGCAGCTTAGACAGGGTTGTAGATACGCAGTATTTT. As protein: CASSLDRVVDTQYF.

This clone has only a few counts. CDR3 residues: CASSWTVQETQYF. For the CDR3, the DNA is TGCGCCAGCAGCTGGACAGTCCAAGAGACCCAGTACTTC. The rearrangement joins TRBV5-1 to TRBJ2-5; possible D gene TRBD1, 6 bases. Trimming removed 3 bases at V and 1 base at J, with 7 bases between. CDR1 SGHRS and CDR2 YFSETQ come from the germline V gene. This CDR3 contains 13 residues.

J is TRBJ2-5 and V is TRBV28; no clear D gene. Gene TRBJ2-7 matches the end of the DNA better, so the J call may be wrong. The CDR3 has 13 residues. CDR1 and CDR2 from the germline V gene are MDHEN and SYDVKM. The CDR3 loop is CASSLGNSYEQYF. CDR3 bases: TGTGCCAGCAGCTTGGGCAACTCCTACGAGCAGTACTTC.

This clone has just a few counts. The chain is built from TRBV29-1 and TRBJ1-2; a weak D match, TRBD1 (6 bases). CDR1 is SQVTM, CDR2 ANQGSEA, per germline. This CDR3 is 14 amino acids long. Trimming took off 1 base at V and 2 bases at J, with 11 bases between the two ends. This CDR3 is CSVEGGQGNYGYTF. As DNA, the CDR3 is TGCAGCGTTGAAGGCGGCCAGGGGAACTATGGCTACACCTTC.

CDR3 region: CASSPGTPTSSYNEQFF. The CDR3 region has the DNA TGCGCCAGCAGCCCTGGGACTCCGACTAGCTCCTACAATGAGCAGTTCTTC. V is TRBV4-1 and J is TRBJ2-1, with a weak D call TRBD2 (6 bases). CDR1 MGHRA and CDR2 YSYEKL come from the germline V gene. Trimming stripped 4 bases from V and 0 bases from J, with 16 bases between. The CDR3 length is 17 residues.

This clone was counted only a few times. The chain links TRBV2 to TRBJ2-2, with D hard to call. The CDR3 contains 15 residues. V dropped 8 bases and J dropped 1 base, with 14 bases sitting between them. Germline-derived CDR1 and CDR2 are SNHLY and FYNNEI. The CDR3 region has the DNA TGTGCCAGCTATTCCCCAGTTTTGAACACCGGGGAGCTGTTTTTT. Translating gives CASYSPVLNTGELFF.

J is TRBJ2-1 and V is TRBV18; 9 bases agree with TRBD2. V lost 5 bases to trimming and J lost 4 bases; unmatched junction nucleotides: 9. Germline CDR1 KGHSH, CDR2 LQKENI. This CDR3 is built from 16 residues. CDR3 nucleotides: TGTGCCAGCTCATCTACTTTTAGCGGGAGTTACAATGAGCAGTTCTTC. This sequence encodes CASSSTFSGSYNEQFF.

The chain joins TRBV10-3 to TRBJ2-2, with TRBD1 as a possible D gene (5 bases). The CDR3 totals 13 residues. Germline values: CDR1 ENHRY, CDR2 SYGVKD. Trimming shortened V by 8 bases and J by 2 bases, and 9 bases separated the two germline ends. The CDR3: CAIAGQNTGELFF. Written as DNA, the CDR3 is TGTGCCATCGCAGGACAAAACACCGGGGAGCTGTTTTTT.

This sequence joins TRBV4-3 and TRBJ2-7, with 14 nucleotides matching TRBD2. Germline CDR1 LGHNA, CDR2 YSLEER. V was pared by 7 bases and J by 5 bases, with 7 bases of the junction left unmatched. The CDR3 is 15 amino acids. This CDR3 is CASIPGTSGSHEQYV. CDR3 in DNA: TGCGCCAGCATACCGGGGACTAGCGGGAGCCACGAGCAGTACGTC.

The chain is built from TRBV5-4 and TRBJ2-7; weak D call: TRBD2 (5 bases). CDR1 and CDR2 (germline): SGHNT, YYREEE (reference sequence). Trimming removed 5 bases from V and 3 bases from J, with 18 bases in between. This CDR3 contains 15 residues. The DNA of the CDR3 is TGTGCCAGCAGTAGTAGCGTGGGTGGGCACTACGAGCAGTACTTC. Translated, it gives CASSSSVGGHYEQYF.

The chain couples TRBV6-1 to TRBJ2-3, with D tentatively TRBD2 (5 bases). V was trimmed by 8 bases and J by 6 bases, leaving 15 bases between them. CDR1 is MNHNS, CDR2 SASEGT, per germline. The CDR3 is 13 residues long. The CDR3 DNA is TGTGCCAGCCGGTCTAGCAACTTGGATACGCAGTATTTT. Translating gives CASRSSNLDTQYF.

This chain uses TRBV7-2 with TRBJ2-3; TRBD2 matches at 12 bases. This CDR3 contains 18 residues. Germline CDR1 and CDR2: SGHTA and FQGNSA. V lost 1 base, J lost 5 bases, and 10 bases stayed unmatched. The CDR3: CASSLVTTSGRFGDTQYF. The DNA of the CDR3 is TGTGCCAGCAGCTTAGTGACGACTAGCGGGAGATTTGGAGATACGCAGTATTTT.

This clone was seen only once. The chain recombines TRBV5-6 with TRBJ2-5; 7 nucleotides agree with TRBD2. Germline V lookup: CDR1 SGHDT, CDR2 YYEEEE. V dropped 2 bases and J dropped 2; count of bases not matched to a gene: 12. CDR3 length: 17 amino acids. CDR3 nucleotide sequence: TGTGCCAGCAGCTTTTTCCCCCACTCTAGCGGACAAGAGACCCAGTACTTC. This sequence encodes CASSFFPHSSGQETQYF.

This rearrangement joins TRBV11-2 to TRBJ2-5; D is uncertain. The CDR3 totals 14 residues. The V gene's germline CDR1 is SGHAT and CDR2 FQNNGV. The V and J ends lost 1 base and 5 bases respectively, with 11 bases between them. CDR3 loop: CASSLAPRRETQYF. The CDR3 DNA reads TGTGCCAGCAGCTTAGCTCCGCGGCGGGAGACCCAGTACTTC.

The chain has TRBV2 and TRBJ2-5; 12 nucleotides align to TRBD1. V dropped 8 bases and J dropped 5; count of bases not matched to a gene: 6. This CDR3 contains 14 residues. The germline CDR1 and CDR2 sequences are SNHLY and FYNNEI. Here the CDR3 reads CASGRDRGRETQYF. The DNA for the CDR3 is TGTGCCAGCGGCCGGGACAGGGGGCGGGAGACCCAGTACTTC.

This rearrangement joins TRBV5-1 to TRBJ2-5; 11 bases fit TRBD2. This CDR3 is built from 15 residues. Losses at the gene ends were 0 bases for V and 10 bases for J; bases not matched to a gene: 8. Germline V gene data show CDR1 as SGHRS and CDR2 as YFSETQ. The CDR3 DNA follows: TGCGCCAGCAGCTTGGGACTAGCGGGGCTGTGGGACCAGTACTTC. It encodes CASSLGLAGLWDQYF.

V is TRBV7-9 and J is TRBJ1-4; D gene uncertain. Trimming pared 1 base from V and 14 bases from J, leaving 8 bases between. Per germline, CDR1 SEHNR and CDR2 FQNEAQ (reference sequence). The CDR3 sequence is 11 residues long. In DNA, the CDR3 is TGTGCCAGCAGCTTAGGGGCAGACCTGTTTTTT. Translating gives CASSLGADLFF.

CDR3 coding DNA: TGTGCCAGCAGCTTAGGACTGACGGTATCTAACTATGGCTACACCTTC. This encodes CASSLGLTVSNYGYTF. V gene TRBV7-2 combines with J gene TRBJ1-2, with unresolved D. In germline, CDR1 is SGHTA, CDR2 FQGNSA. V gave up 1 base and J gave up 0 bases, with 12 bases separating them. The CDR3 extends over 16 amino acids.

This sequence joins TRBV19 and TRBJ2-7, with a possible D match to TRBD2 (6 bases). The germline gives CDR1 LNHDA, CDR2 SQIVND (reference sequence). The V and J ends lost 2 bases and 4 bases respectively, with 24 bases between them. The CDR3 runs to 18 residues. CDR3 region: CASSIKGGGGAVKYEQYF. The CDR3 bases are TGTGCCAGTAGTATAAAAGGCGGCGGAGGGGCCGTTAAATACGAGCAGTACTTC. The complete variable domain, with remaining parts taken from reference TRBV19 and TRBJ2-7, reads DGGITQSPKYLFRKEGQNVTLSCEQNLNHDAMYWYRQDPGQGLRLIYYSQIVNDFQKGDIAEGYSVSREKKESFPLTVTSAQKNPTAFYLCASSIKGGGGAVKYEQYFGPGTRLTVT.